The rows below give T cell receptor beta chains drawn from one sample of a study of a mutant IDH1 vaccine in newly diagnosed glioma. Repertoires were generated with immunoSEQ multiplex PCR, while TCRdb's copy carries only in-frame clones and drops some. This table holds 60,000 to 75,000 clones, about four fifths found once. The sample was PBMCs, taken from a glioma patient treated with radiotherapy, temozolomide or both. The receptors come from a man aged 50 or older with glioma. Each CDR3 is given with its conserved first and last residue. Fields, in order: V gene, CDR3 length, D gene, clone size, J gene, CDR3 protein, CDR3 DNA. D genes are given only for firm matches. Clone size, where shown, is once, few, many, or a class for clones that have expanded.

V gene: TRBV10-2; CDR3 length: 14; D gene: .; clone size: .; J gene: TRBJ1-1; CDR3 protein: CATFGGGGNTEAFF; CDR3 DNA: TGCGCCACCTTCGGAGGGGGAGGAAACACTGAAGCTTTCTTT
V gene: TRBV6-5; CDR3 length: 12; D gene: .; clone size: .; J gene: TRBJ2-7; CDR3 protein: CASSPDQDEQYF; CDR3 DNA: TGTGCCAGCTCACCCGACCAGGACGAGCAGTACTTC
V gene: TRBV29-1; CDR3 length: 16; D gene: TRBD2; clone size: .; J gene: TRBJ2-1; CDR3 protein: CSVRDSGGVSYNEQFF; CDR3 DNA: TGCAGCGTTAGGGATAGCGGGGGGGTCTCCTACAATGAGCAGTTCTTC
V gene: TRBV6-6; CDR3 length: 13; D gene: .; clone size: many; J gene: TRBJ2-7; CDR3 protein: CASSWDLSYEQYF; CDR3 DNA: TGTGCCAGCAGTTGGGATCTGTCCTACGAGCAGTACTTC
V gene: TRBV9; CDR3 length: 16; D gene: .; clone size: .; J gene: TRBJ2-7; CDR3 protein: CASSVDSWVSSYEQYF; CDR3 DNA: TGTGCCAGCAGCGTAGATTCTTGGGTGAGCTCCTACGAGCAGTACTTC
V gene: TRBV19; CDR3 length: 14; D gene: .; clone size: .; J gene: TRBJ1-1; CDR3 protein: CASSPGRMNTEAFF; CDR3 DNA: TGTGCCAGTAGTCCGGGACGGATGAACACTGAAGCTTTCTTT
V gene: TRBV7-3; CDR3 length: 16; D gene: .; clone size: .; J gene: TRBJ2-2; CDR3 protein: CASSPEGRGNTGELFF; CDR3 DNA: TGTGCCAGCAGTCCAGAGGGGCGGGGGAACACCGGGGAGCTGTTTTTT
V gene: TRBV5-1; CDR3 length: 15; D gene: .; clone size: .; J gene: TRBJ1-5; CDR3 protein: CASSLQPGPNQPQHF; CDR3 DNA: TGCGCCAGCAGCTTACAACCGGGGCCCAATCAGCCCCAGCATTTT
V gene: TRBV6-4; CDR3 length: 14; D gene: .; clone size: .; J gene: TRBJ2-2; CDR3 protein: CASSVGGDTGELFF; CDR3 DNA: TGTGCCAGCAGTGTTGGGGGAGACACCGGGGAGCTGTTTTTT
V gene: TRBV12-2; CDR3 length: 14; D gene: .; clone size: medium-sized; J gene: TRBJ1-5; CDR3 protein: CASRLGQEKQPQHF; CDR3 DNA: TGTGCAAGTCGCTTAGGACAGGAAAAACAGCCCCAGCATTTT
V gene: TRBV13; CDR3 length: 13; D gene: .; clone size: .; J gene: TRBJ1-1; CDR3 protein: CASSLGEDTEAFF; CDR3 DNA: TGTGCCAGCAGCTTAGGTGAGGACACTGAAGCTTTCTTT
V gene: TRBV6-1; CDR3 length: 14; D gene: .; clone size: .; J gene: TRBJ1-5; CDR3 protein: CASNVWEGNQPQHF; CDR3 DNA: TGTGCCAGCAACGTTTGGGAGGGCAATCAGCCCCAGCATTTT
V gene: TRBV19; CDR3 length: 13; D gene: .; clone size: .; J gene: TRBJ1-5; CDR3 protein: CASSSHMYQPQHF; CDR3 DNA: TGTGCCAGTAGTAGTCACATGTATCAGCCCCAGCATTTT
V gene: TRBV6-5; CDR3 length: 15; D gene: .; clone size: .; J gene: TRBJ2-7; CDR3 protein: CASSFGDGLSYEQYF; CDR3 DNA: TGTGCCAGCAGTTTTGGGGACGGACTCTCCTACGAGCAGTACTTC
V gene: TRBV15; CDR3 length: 15; D gene: .; clone size: few; J gene: TRBJ1-3; CDR3 protein: CATRNRQSSGNTIYF; CDR3 DNA: TGTGCCACCAGAAACCGACAGTCGTCTGGAAACACCATATATTTT
V gene: TRBV5-1; CDR3 length: 13; D gene: .; clone size: .; J gene: TRBJ1-1; CDR3 protein: CASSLQETTEAFF; CDR3 DNA: TGCGCCAGCAGCTTACAGGAGACCACTGAAGCTTTCTTT
V gene: TRBV4-3; CDR3 length: 17; D gene: .; clone size: .; J gene: TRBJ2-3; CDR3 protein: CASSQDYDLALTDTQYF; CDR3 DNA: TGCGCCAGCAGCCAAGATTACGACTTAGCGCTGACAGATACGCAGTATTTT
V gene: TRBV7-2; CDR3 length: 15; D gene: TRBD1; clone size: .; J gene: TRBJ2-7; CDR3 protein: CASSLSGTGVYEQYF; CDR3 DNA: TGTGCCAGCAGCTTGTCCGGGACAGGGGTCTACGAGCAGTACTTC
V gene: TRBV2; CDR3 length: 15; D gene: TRBD1; clone size: .; J gene: TRBJ1-3; CDR3 protein: CASRYRGLSGNTIYF; CDR3 DNA: TGTGCCAGCAGGTACAGGGGACTCTCTGGAAACACCATATATTTT
V gene: TRBV7-8; CDR3 length: 15; D gene: TRBD2; clone size: .; J gene: TRBJ2-3; CDR3 protein: CASSTPSGGTDTQYF; CDR3 DNA: TGTGCCAGCAGCACACCAAGCGGGGGCACAGATACGCAGTATTTT
V gene: TRBV5-1; CDR3 length: 14; D gene: TRBD1; clone size: .; J gene: TRBJ1-3; CDR3 protein: CASSDRVEGNTIYF; CDR3 DNA: TGCGCCAGCAGCGACAGGGTGGAGGGAAACACCATATATTTT
V gene: TRBV13; CDR3 length: 16; D gene: TRBD2; clone size: .; J gene: TRBJ2-3; CDR3 protein: CASSPEGSGGADTQYF; CDR3 DNA: TGTGCCAGCAGCCCAGAGGGTAGCGGGGGGGCGGATACGCAGTATTTT
V gene: TRBV30; CDR3 length: 15; D gene: TRBD1; clone size: .; J gene: TRBJ1-5; CDR3 protein: CAWSRRGRRGQPQHF; CDR3 DNA: TGTGCCTGGTCTCGGAGGGGGCGCCGGGGTCAGCCCCAGCATTTT
V gene: TRBV7-9; CDR3 length: 16; D gene: TRBD2; clone size: .; J gene: TRBJ2-2; CDR3 protein: CASSLYSGGFTGELFF; CDR3 DNA: TGTGCCAGCAGCTTATACAGCGGGGGATTCACCGGGGAGCTGTTTTTT
V gene: TRBV30; CDR3 length: 14; D gene: TRBD2; clone size: few; J gene: TRBJ2-1; CDR3 protein: CAWSGEGPYNEQFF; CDR3 DNA: TGTGCCTGGAGCGGGGAGGGGCCCTACAATGAGCAGTTCTTC
V gene: TRBV5-1; CDR3 length: 14; D gene: TRBD1; clone size: .; J gene: TRBJ1-2; CDR3 protein: CASSSDRAELGYTF; CDR3 DNA: TGCGCCAGCAGCTCGGACAGGGCAGAGTTAGGCTACACCTTC
V gene: TRBV7-9; CDR3 length: 14; D gene: .; clone size: .; J gene: TRBJ1-1; CDR3 protein: CASSTNRENTEAFF; CDR3 DNA: TGTGCCAGCAGCACCAACAGGGAGAACACTGAAGCTTTCTTT
V gene: TRBV7-9; CDR3 length: 17; D gene: .; clone size: .; J gene: TRBJ2-2; CDR3 protein: CASSSGFRAGEGRELFF; CDR3 DNA: TGTGCCAGCAGCTCGGGGTTTAGGGCAGGGGAAGGCCGGGAGCTGTTTTTT
V gene: TRBV30; CDR3 length: 14; D gene: TRBD1; clone size: .; J gene: TRBJ1-2; CDR3 protein: CAWSPGQGGYGYTF; CDR3 DNA: TGTGCCTGGAGTCCCGGACAGGGGGGCTATGGCTACACCTTC
V gene: TRBV6-1; CDR3 length: 13; D gene: TRBD1; clone size: .; J gene: TRBJ1-2; CDR3 protein: CASSPDRGPGYTF; CDR3 DNA: TGTGCCAGCAGCCCGGACAGGGGGCCTGGCTACACCTTC
V gene: TRBV5-8; CDR3 length: 14; D gene: TRBD1; clone size: .; J gene: TRBJ1-4; CDR3 protein: CASSRDRANEKLFF; CDR3 DNA: TGTGCCAGCAGCCGAGACAGGGCCAATGAAAAACTGTTTTTT
V gene: TRBV7-3; CDR3 length: 15; D gene: .; clone size: few; J gene: TRBJ2-3; CDR3 protein: CASSRGAGTQDTQYF; CDR3 DNA: TGTGCCAGCAGCCGCGGAGCGGGTACACAAGATACGCAGTATTTT
V gene: TRBV6-1; CDR3 length: 14; D gene: .; clone size: .; J gene: TRBJ1-6; CDR3 protein: CASSDGPSHSPLHF; CDR3 DNA: TGTGCCAGCAGTGATGGGCCCTCCCATTCACCCCTCCACTTT